This TCR beta chain was recorded in a study of blood T cell repertoires in COVID-19. This table comes from immunoSEQ multiplex PCR, and its TCRdb copy is limited to in-frame clones, with some not included. Of 150,000 to 200,000 clones in the sample, 80% are singletons; the top ten hold about 6%. Clinical history reported by participants formed the basis on which cohorts were assigned. Germline V gives CDR1 ENHRY, CDR2 SYGVKD. The CDR3 is 13 residues long. With 4 bases clipped from V and 5 bases from J, the junction kept 4 bases outside the gene matches. The sequence was collected from a man aged 40-49 years who had recovered from COVID-19. The chain combines TRBV10-3 with TRBJ2-7, with 8 nucleotides matching TRBD1. Sequences were obtained from PBMCs or T cells enriched from blood (not recorded which). For the CDR3, the DNA is TGTGCCATCAGTGGGACAGGGACAGACGAGCAGTACGTC. This gives the protein CAISGTGTDEQYV.